This TCR beta chain was identified in a study of tumor and adjacent non-tumor tissue in lung cancer. The germline V gene has CDR1 MNHNS and CDR2 SASEGT. The CDR3 is 16 residues long. As regards this clonotype: The target antigen is unknown. Lacking the conserved final phenylalanine or tryptophan, this CDR3 likely reflects a read error.

No cell sorting was done before RNA was extracted from the tissue. The normal lung tissue was taken more than 3 cm from the tumor edge. The library came from three nested PCR rounds adapted from ARM-PCR protocols. TCRdb reprocessed the multiplex PCR reads via MiXCR and lists one record per CDR3 protein. The sample includes some 80,000 distinct CDR3 sequences, around three quarters of them seen just once. Study-wide findings and caveats: Higher tumor TCR diversity was associated with shorter survival.

Sequencing was done on a sample of distant non-tumor lung tissue. The V gene is TRBV6-1, the J gene TRBJ2-3; 8 bases line up with TRBD2. This TCR was sampled from a woman between 45 and 65 years old with non-small cell lung cancer. This CDR3 is CGSSESLAGITDTQYL. CDR3 sequence (DNA): TGTGGCAGCAGTGAGAGTCTAGCGGGTATCACAGATACGCAGTATTTA.